This T cell receptor (beta chain) is from a study of cytomegalovirus exposure and HLA in healthy donors. Study summary: The 100 million to 120 million unique TCR beta sequences, from roughly 180 million T cells, were found by an earlier analysis.

Study-level points and caveats: Prior analysis indicated that the majority of TCR beta V segments exhibited productivity approximately 87% or approximately 30% of the time.

Comment on this clone: As yet, its antigen is unknown. An end of the junction differs from the germline gene, which may be a read error.

Vbeta (60) and Jbeta (13) primers were used in the PCR. Some clones are missing from TCRdb's copy, which holds only in-frame ones; the method was immunoSEQ multiplex PCR. Among 100,000 or so clones listed, roughly 88% were seen once. This clonotype was obtained from a woman between 18 and 29 years old in good health and CMV-seronegative. The sample was PBMCs.

CDR3 DNA sequence: TGTTCCAGCAGCCTCGGGGGGGGGACGAATTCACCCCTCCACTTT. Its translation is CSSSLGGGTNSPLHF. The J gene is TRBJ1-6, the V gene TRBV7-9, with D possibly being TRBD1 (5 bases). This CDR3 has 15 residues. From germline, CDR1 is SEHNR and CDR2 FQNEAQ (reference sequence).